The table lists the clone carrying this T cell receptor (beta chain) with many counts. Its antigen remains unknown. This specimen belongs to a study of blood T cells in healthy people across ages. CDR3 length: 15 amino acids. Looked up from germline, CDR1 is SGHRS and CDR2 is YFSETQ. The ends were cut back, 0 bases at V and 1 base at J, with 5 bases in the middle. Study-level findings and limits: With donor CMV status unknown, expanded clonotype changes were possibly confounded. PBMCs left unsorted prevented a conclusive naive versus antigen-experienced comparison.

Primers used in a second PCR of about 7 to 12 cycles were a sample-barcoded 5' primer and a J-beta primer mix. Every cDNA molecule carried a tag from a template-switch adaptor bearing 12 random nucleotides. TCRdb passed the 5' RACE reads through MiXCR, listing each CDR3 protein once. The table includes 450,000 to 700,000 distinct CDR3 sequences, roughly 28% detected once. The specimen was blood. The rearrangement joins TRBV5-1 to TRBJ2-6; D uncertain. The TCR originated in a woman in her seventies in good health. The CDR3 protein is CASSLEASGANVLTF. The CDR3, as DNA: TGCGCCAGCAGCTTGGAGGCTTCTGGGGCCAACGTCCTGACTTTC.